This T cell receptor beta chain was identified in a study of CD8+CD57+ T cells in acquired aplastic anemia (dated by TCRdb to the late 2010s). With respect to the entire study: On average, sorted CD4+ and CD8+ cells yielded around 3.5 ug of extracted DNA, with a range of about 0.18 to 30 ug. CD8+CD57+ expansion was defined as a frequency above the mean frequency observed in healthy subjects.

Beyond this particular receptor, the publication reports: Between patients and healthy controls, no significant difference in CD8+ Simpson's diversity was found (P=0.060). Roughly 30 CD8+ CDR3 sequences were found to be shared between patients and controls, but these sequences appeared to be highly expressed in patients and within the immunodominant clones of the patients.

From cysteine to phenylalanine, the CDR3 is 14 amino acids long. Kept here is only the CDR3 DNA, which spans 42 bases and is read in frame from base 1. CDR1 and CDR2 are drawn from the germline V gene (reference sequence): SSHAT, FNYEAQ. Profiling of TCR beta VDJ combinations and CDR3 sequences used genomic DNA as the template. An Illumina HiSeq 2000 was the platform used for TCR repertoire sequencing. In the source study's methods: TRBV/TRBJ rearrangement plots, CDR3 size and DJ length profiles, and Simpson's diversity index were used to assess repertoires. The most abundant DNA sequence in the deep sequencing data was defined as the immunodominant clone. CDR3 amino acid sequences were checked for sharing between subjects and were compared against published repertoires and the VDJdb database. TCRdb took the public reads, trimmed them with fastp at Q25, ran MiXCR for clone calling and kept in-frame beta chains. Rows matching on CDR3 protein sequence are summarized as one entry with the most common DNA and genes. The V and J calls were not made by the authors but by TCRdb's processing. The sample contains 150,000 to 200,000 distinct CDR3 sequences, 40% to 60% of them found a single time. Clones ranked in the top ten supply roughly 29% of the sample.

As regards this clonotype: Its specific antigen is unknown. One end of the junction is discordant with germline, which a read error may explain.

Flow cytometry had shown CD8+CD57+ cell expansion in the patients selected for sequencing. All patients had severe acquired aplastic anemia diagnosed by International Study of Aplastic Anemia and Agranulocytosis and Camitta criteria. No patient had received any therapy when blood was sampled. The study deep-sequenced TCR repertoires of sorted CD4+ and CD8+ blood T cells from severe aplastic anemia patients and healthy subjects. Patients were enrolled in the USA under clinicaltrials.gov protocols 00001620, 01623167, 00001397, 00071045, 00081523 and 00961064. Ficoll-Paque density gradient centrifugation was used to isolate peripheral blood mononuclear cells. CD4+ and CD8+ T cells were sorted by FACS or magnetic beads before DNA extraction.

The TCR originated in a human donor with aplastic anemia. The chain couples TRBV7-7 to TRBJ2-5; the D gene is perhaps TRBD1 or TRBD2, each of them matching over 5 bases. Sequenced input: sorted CD4+, CD8+, or CD8+CD57+ T cells (not recorded which) from PBMCs. The encoded CDR3 is CASSLGRRQETQYF. The sequenced DNA is TGTGCTAGCAGCTTGGGACGGAGACAAGAGACCCAGTACTTC.